The T cell receptor (beta chain) described here comes from a study of blood T cell repertoires in COVID-19 (dated by TCRdb to about 2020). Study-level background: The collaborator samples originated in the United States, Italy and Spain and spanned the acute and convalescent phases of COVID-19. The dataset comprised deeply sampled blood TCRbeta repertoires from subjects exposed to, actively infected with, or recovered from COVID-19. HLA class I and class II types, where available, came from metadata supplied by the sample provider rather than from assay-based typing. The material from the prospective study consisted of cDNA or gDNA derived from T cells, B-cell-depleted T cells, or PBMCs. Samples were obtained from the ongoing ImmuneRACE study (first 160 participants) and from approximately 1,200 subjects provided by 6 global collaborators. A freely available public database, intended as a resource for researchers studying the immune response to SARS-CoV-2, is where the repertoires were released. The sample metadata nearly always contained a de-identified subject ID, COVID-19 status, age in years and sex. Broad study findings and their caveats: How much clinical and demographic metadata was included differed by source and by participant, and the metadata was provided uncurated.

To note about this clone: There is no known antigen for this receptor. No base qualities exist here, and no much larger clone lies one base off it.

TCRbeta CDR3 regions were amplified from genomic DNA by means of the immunoSEQ Assay, a bias-controlled multiplex PCR. Regarding the original processing steps: Nucleated cell counts per sample were estimated from amplification of reference gene primers within the assay. To quantify the absolute abundance of each unique TCRbeta CDR3 rearrangement, sequence reads were collapsed and filtered. Productive Simpson clonality was computed per sample as the square root of Simpson's diversity index over productive rearrangements. Drawn from immuneACCESS, this table holds only the in-frame rearrangements with V and J called that TCRdb kept. Clones are partly lost; checked studies trace under half to an unresolved V gene and leave the rest unexplained. The DNA was the basis for D and trimming; V, J and clone size are from that table. The sample has about 380,000 clones on record, roughly four fifths of them singletons. The top ten hold about 1.2% of the sample.

From its cysteine to its phenylalanine, the CDR3 spans 15 amino acids. Only CDR3 DNA remains: 45 bases, in frame from the first base. As encoded in the germline V gene, CDR1 is MNHEY while CDR2 is SVGAGI. Compared with germline, V lacks 6 bases and J lacks 5 bases; bases without a gene match: 11. Each collaborating institution followed its own protocols to collect whole blood in K2EDTA tubes. For TCRbeta analysis, collaborator samples were shipped as frozen whole blood, as isolated PBMCs, or as DNA extracted from either sample type. Material: peripheral blood. The chain links TRBV6-5 with TRBJ2-5; 8 bases in between match TRBD1. This clonotype was obtained from a human donor with acute or convalescent COVID-19. The donor label of this sample is uncertain. Read as DNA, the sequence is TGTGCCAGCAGGCGAAACAGGGGGGCTGTGGAGACCCAGTACTTC. Its product reads: CASRRNRGAVETQYF.